This entry describes one TCR beta chain. The target antigen is unknown. The CDR3 is 14 residues long. Germline CDR1 reads MNHNS; CDR2 reads SASEGT. Trimming at V came to 7 bases and at J to 0 bases, leaving 6 bases not matched to a gene. TCRdb keeps only in-frame clones here, not all; method: immunoSEQ multiplex PCR. The sample contains about 57,000 clones, around 84% of which appear only once. The data originate from a study of PD-L1 blockade in urothelial cancer. Study details: Analyses used blood from 3 weeks (second dose) and 6 weeks after treatment start. Whole-study findings and limits: Better survival was predicted by below-median pretreatment blood TCR clonality.

Patients had locally advanced or metastatic urothelial carcinoma. Per-patient samples, pretreatment and on-treatment, numbered 1 to 8. This TCR was recovered from a man over 45 with urothelial cancer. The V call is TRBV6-1, the J call TRBJ2-7; 7 bases are shared with TRBD1. This specimen was PBMCs, taken around atezolizumab (anti-PD-L1) treatment. CDR3 sequence (DNA): TGTGCCAGCACCCGGACAGGTCTCTCCTACGAGCAGTACTTC. Amino acid sequence: CASTRTGLSYEQYF.